This paragraph covers one TCR beta chain sequence. The antigen is undetermined. These data are taken from a study of blood T cells in healthy people across ages. Study-wide points: No one knew whether donors had CMV, which possibly confounded expanded clonotype changes.

V lost 3 bases and J 2 bases, leaving 11 bases between the germline ends. Germline-derived CDR1 and CDR2 are DFQATT and SNEGSKA (reference sequence). CDR3 length: 15 amino acids. Each sample gave at least 6.5 million isolated PBMCs. A sample-barcoded 5' primer and a J-beta primer mix were used in a second PCR of roughly 7 to 11 cycles. TCRdb processed the 5' RACE reads anew with MiXCR; each CDR3 protein has one entry. Among approximately 900,000 distinct CDR3 sequences listed, 25% to 35% were seen once. This sample also belongs to another study, concerning T cells of mothers and their children. That report notes: The whole RNA yield was converted to cDNA, around 1.5 ug per 15 ul. Mothers yielded over 9.5 million CDR3 reads, children 2.5 million to 3.5 million each.

This TCR was sampled from a woman aged 40 to 50 in good health. The V call is TRBV20-1, the J call TRBJ2-6; possible D gene TRBD2, 5 bases. Sequencing was carried out using blood. CDR3 sequence reads: CSASSGLTGANVLTF. In nucleotides, the CDR3 is TGCAGTGCTAGTTCGGGATTAACTGGGGCCAACGTCCTGACTTTC.